This T cell receptor beta chain derives from a study of blood T cell repertoires in COVID-19. About the study: Both acute and convalescent COVID-19 samples were obtained from the United States, Italy and Spain. In each case, the material was cDNA or gDNA derived from T cells, B-cell-depleted T cells, or PBMCs.

Original processing methods: Amplified reference gene primers provided the basis for estimating nucleated cell counts. The protocol was immunoSEQ multiplex PCR, while the TCRdb copy is restricted to in-frame clones and leaves out a portion. V, J and clone size are those of that table, while D and trimming were read from the DNA. This table has about 150,000 clones, 85% to 90% appearing once. This CDR3 has 14 amino acids. The germline CDR1 and CDR2 sequences are LGHDT and YNNKEL (reference sequence). V was pared by 0 bases and J by 10 bases, with 15 bases between. The source material was peripheral blood. The receptor was derived from a man aged 50 or older with active or convalescent COVID-19. The chain couples TRBV3-1 (or the pseudogene TRBV3-2) to TRBJ1-2; tentative D call: TRBD1 (5 bases). CDR3 region: CASSQDLGRAVYTF. In DNA form, the CDR3 reads TGTGCCAGCAGCCAAGATCTGGGCAGGGCTGTCTACACCTTC.